The text below deals with one TCR beta chain. V lost 8 bases and J lost 4, with 7 bases in between. The CDR3 contains 11 residues. Per the germline V gene, CDR1 is MNHEY and CDR2 is SVGAGI. TCRdb's copy holds only in-frame clones and misses some; the assay was immunoSEQ multiplex PCR. The sample comprises under 300,000 clones, about 93% of which are singletons, and approximately 0.8% rests with the top ten. The data stem from a study of blood T cell repertoires in COVID-19. About the study: The cDNA or gDNA used as material had been derived from T cells, B-cell-depleted T cells, or PBMCs.

V usage is TRBV6-5 and J usage is TRBJ2-3, with unresolved D. The origin of this receptor is a man aged 30-40 years with COVID-19, enrolled during active disease. Specimen: peripheral blood. In DNA form, the CDR3 reads TGTGCCAGCTGGCAATCAGATACGCAGTATTTT. This encodes CASWQSDTQYF.